The present entry profiles one T cell receptor (beta chain) with its context. Germline values: CDR1 MNHEY, CDR2 SVGAGI. The CDR3 extends over 13 amino acids. V was trimmed by 2 bases and J by 9 bases, leaving 13 bases between them. This sample was included in a study of T cell changes during pregnancy in multiple sclerosis. Produced via immunoSEQ multiplex PCR; TCRdb's table is partial and in-frame only. The sample holds 60,000 to 65,000 clones, 92% seen once. The V call is TRBV6-5, the J call TRBJ2-5; D remains unclear. Sequences were derived from peripheral blood, sampled in the second trimester of pregnancy. The TCR sequence derives from a female donor in good health, enrolled as a control in a pregnancy study. The CDR3 DNA sequence: TGTGCCAGCAGTTACACGGGTCAGATGGCCCAGTACTTC. Its protein is CASSYTGQMAQYF.